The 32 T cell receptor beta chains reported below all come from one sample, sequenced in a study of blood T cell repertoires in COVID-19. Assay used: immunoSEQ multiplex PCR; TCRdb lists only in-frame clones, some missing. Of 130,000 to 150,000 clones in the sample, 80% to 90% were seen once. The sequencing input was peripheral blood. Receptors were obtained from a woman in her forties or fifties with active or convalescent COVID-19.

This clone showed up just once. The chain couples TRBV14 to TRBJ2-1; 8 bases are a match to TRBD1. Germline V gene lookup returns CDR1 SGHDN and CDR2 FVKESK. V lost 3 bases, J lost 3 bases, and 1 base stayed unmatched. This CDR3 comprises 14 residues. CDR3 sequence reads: CASSQGTGYNEQFF. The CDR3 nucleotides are TGTGCCAGCAGCCAGGGGACAGGCTACAATGAGCAGTTCTTC.

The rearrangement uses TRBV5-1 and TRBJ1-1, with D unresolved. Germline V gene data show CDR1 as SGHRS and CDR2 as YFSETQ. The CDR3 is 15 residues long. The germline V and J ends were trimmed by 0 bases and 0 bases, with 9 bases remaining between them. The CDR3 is CASSLGPLLNTEAFF. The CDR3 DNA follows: TGCGCCAGCAGCTTGGGCCCGCTACTGAACACTGAAGCTTTCTTT. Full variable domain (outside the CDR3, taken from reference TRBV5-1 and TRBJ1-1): KAGVTQTPRYLIKTRGQQVTLSCSPISGHRSVSWYQQTPGQGLQFLFEYFSETQRNKGNFPGRFSGRQFSNSRSEMNVSTLELGDSALYLCASSLGPLLNTEAFFGQGTRLTVV.

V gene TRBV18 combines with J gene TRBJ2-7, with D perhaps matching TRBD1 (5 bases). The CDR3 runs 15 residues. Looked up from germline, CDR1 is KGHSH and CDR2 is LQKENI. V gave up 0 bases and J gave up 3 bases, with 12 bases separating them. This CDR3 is CASSPPAGLSYEQYF. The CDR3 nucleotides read TGTGCCAGCTCACCACCTGCAGGGTTGAGCTACGAGCAGTACTTC.

CDR3 DNA: TGTGCCAGCAGAGCGGGGTTGAGGACAGATACGCAGTATTTT. Encoded protein: CASRAGLRTDTQYF. This chain uses TRBV6-5 with TRBJ2-3; 7 nucleotides match TRBD2. Germline lookup yields CDR1 MNHEY and CDR2 SVGAGI. With 6 bases clipped from V and 3 bases from J, the junction kept 6 bases outside the gene matches. The length of the CDR3 is 14 residues.

The CDR3 sequence: CASSLGGPTDTQYF. The CDR3 bases are TGTGCCAGCAGCTTAGGAGGCCCGACAGATACGCAGTATTTT. The chain is built from TRBV11-2 and TRBJ2-3; D not resolved. The germline gives CDR1 SGHAT, CDR2 FQNNGV. The CDR3 is made up of 14 amino acids. V was pared by 1 base and J by 3 bases, with 8 bases between.

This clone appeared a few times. CDR3 nucleotides: TGTGCCAGCAGGTCACCGGACAGGGGCCATGGCTACACCTTC. This codes for CASRSPDRGHGYTF. V gene TRBV7-2 combines with J gene TRBJ1-2; 9 bases align to TRBD1. Germline CDR1 SGHTA, CDR2 FQGNSA. Trimming took 6 bases from V and 6 from J; bases not matched to a gene: 8. The CDR3 runs 14 residues.

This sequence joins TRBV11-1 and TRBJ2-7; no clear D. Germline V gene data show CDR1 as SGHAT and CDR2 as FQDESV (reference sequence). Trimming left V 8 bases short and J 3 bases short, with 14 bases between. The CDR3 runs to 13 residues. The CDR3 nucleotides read TGTGCCAGCTCCCGAGCGCAGAACTACGAGCAGTACTTC. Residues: CASSRAQNYEQYF.

CDR3 residues: CASSLELAGGRDTQYF. DNA of the CDR3: TGTGCCAGCAGCTTAGAGCTAGCGGGAGGGAGAGATACGCAGTATTTT. The gene calls are TRBV7-2 and TRBJ2-3; 12 bases fit TRBD2. Trimming at V came to 1 base and at J to 5 bases, leaving 4 bases not matched to a gene. The germline V gene encodes CDR1 SGHTA and CDR2 FQGNSA. There are 16 residues in the CDR3.

This chain's CDR3 is CASSFGQGTEAFF. CDR3 DNA sequence: TGTGCCAGCAGTTTTGGACAGGGCACTGAAGCTTTCTTT. The genes are TRBV28 and TRBJ1-1; 8 bases fit TRBD1. The CDR3 is made up of 13 amino acids. Per germline, CDR1 MDHEN and CDR2 SYDVKM. The junction had 1 base not matched to a gene; V was cut back by 3 bases and J by 4 bases.

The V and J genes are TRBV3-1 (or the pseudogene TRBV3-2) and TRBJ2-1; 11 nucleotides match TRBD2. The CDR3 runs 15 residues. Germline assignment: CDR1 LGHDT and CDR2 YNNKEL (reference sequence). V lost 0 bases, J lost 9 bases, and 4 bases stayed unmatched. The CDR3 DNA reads TGTGCCAGCAGCCAAGATACCGGGACTAGCGGTGAGCAGTTCTTC. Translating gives CASSQDTGTSGEQFF.

The CDR3 loop reads CASTDRGHEQYF. The CDR3 DNA reads as TGTGCCAGCACAGACAGGGGGCACGAGCAGTACTTC. V is TRBV28 and J is TRBJ2-7; 10 bases are a match to TRBD1. CDR1 is MDHEN, CDR2 SYDVKM, per germline. The J segment lost 5 bases and the V segment lost 7 bases, leaving 2 bases of the junction unmatched. The CDR3 consists of 12 residues.

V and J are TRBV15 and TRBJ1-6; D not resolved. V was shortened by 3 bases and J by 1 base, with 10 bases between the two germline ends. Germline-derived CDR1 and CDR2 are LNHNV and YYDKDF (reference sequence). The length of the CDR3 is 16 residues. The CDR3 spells CATSRSGRSYNSPLHF. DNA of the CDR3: TGTGCCACCAGCAGGTCAGGAAGGTCCTATAATTCACCCCTCCACTTT.

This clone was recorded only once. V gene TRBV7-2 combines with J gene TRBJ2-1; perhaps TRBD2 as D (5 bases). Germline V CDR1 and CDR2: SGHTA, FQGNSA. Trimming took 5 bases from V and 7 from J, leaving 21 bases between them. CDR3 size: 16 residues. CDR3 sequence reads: CASSSRATGSRNEQFF. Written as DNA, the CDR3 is TGTGCCAGCAGCAGCCGCGCGACTGGGAGTAGAAATGAGCAGTTCTTC.

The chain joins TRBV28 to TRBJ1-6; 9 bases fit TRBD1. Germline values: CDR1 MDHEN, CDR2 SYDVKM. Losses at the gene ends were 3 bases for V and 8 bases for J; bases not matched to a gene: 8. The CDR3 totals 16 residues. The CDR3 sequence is CASSLGGGQGHSPLHF. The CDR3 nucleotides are TGTGCCAGCAGTTTGGGCGGGGGACAGGGACATTCACCCCTCCACTTT. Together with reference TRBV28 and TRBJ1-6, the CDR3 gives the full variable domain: DVKVTQSSRYLVKRTGEKVFLECVQDMDHENMFWYRQDPGLGLRLIYFSYDVKMKEKGDIPEGYSVSREKKERFSLILESASTNQTSMYLCASSLGGGQGHSPLHFGNGTRLTVT.

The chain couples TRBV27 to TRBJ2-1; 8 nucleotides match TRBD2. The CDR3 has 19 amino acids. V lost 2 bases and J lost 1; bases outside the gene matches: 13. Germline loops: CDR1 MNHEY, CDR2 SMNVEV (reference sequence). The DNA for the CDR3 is TGTGCCAGCAGTTTAGGGGGTAGGACTAGCTTTAGGTCCTACAATGAGCAGTTCTTC. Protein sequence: CASSLGGRTSFRSYNEQFF.

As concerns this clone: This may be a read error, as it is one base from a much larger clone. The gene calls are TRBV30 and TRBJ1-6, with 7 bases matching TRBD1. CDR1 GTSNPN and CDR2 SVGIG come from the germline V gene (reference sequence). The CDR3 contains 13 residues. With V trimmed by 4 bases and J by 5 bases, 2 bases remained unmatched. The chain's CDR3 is CAWTGGHNSPLHF. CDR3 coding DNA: TGTGCCTGGACAGGGGGTCATAATTCACCCCTCCACTTT.

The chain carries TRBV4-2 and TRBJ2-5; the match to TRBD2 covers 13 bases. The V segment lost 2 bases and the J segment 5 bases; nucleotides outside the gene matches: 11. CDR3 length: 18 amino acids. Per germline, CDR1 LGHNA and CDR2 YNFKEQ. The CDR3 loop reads CASSQTSGTSGMGETQYF. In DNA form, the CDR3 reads TGTGCCAGCAGCCAAACTTCCGGGACTAGCGGGATGGGGGAGACCCAGTACTTC.

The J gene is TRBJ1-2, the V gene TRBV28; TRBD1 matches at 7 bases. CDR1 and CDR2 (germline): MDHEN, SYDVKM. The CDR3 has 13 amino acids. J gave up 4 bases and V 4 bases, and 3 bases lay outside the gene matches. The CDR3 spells CASSSGQIYGYTF. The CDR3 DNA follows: TGTGCCAGCAGTTCGGGACAGATCTATGGCTACACCTTC.

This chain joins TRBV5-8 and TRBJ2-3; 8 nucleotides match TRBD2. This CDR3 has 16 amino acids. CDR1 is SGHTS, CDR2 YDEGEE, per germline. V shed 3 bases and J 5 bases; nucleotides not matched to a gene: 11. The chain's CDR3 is CASSSLFGRERDTQYF. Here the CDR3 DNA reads TGTGCCAGCAGCTCCCTTTTCGGGAGGGAACGAGATACGCAGTATTTT.

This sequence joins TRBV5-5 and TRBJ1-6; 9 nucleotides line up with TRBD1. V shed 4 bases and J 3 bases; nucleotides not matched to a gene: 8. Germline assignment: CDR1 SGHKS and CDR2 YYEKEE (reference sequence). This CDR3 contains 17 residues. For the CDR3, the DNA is TGTGCCAGCAGCATACAGACAGGGGGGAACTATAATTCACCCCTCCACTTT. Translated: CASSIQTGGNYNSPLHF.

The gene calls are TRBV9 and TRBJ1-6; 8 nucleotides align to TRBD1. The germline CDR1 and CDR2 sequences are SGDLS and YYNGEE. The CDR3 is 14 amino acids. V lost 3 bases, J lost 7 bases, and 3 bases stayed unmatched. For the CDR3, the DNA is TGTGCCAGCAGCGCCGACAGGGGAAATTCACCCCTCCACTTT. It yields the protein CASSADRGNSPLHF.

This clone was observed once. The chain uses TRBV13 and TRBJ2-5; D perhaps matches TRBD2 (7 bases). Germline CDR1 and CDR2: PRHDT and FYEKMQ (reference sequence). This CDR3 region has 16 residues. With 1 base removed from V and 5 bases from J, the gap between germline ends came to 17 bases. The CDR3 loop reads CASSLEAGALKETQYF. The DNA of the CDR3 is TGTGCCAGCAGCTTAGAGGCGGGGGCGTTAAAGGAGACCCAGTACTTC.

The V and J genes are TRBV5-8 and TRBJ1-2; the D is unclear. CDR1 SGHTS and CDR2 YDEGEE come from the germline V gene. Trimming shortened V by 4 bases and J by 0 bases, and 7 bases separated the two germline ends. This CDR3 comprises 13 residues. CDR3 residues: CASSPTANYGYTF. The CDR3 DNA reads TGTGCCAGCAGCCCAACAGCTAACTATGGCTACACCTTC.

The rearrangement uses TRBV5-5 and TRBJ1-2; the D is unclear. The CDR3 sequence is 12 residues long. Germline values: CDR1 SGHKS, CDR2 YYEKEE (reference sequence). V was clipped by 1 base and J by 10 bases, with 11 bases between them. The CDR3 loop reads CASSLLGNLYTF. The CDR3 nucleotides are TGTGCCAGCAGCTTGCTCGGGAACCTCTACACCTTC.

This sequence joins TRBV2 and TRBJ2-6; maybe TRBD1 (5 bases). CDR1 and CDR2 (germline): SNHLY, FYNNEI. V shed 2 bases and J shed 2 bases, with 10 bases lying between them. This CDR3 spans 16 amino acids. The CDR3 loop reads CASSEQGRAGANVLTF. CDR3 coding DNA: TGTGCCAGCAGTGAACAGGGTAGGGCTGGGGCCAACGTCCTGACTTTC.

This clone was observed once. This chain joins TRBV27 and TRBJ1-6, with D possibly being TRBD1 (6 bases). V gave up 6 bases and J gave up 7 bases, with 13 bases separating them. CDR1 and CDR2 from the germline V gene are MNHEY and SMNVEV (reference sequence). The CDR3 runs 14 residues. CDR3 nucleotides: TGTGCCAGCAGCGGACAGACCCCGAATTCACCCCTCCACTTT. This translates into CASSGQTPNSPLHF.

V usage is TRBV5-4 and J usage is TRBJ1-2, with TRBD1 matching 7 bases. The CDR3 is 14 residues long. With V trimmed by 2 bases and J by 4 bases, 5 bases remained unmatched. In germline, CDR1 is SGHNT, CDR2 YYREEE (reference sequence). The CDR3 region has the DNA TGTGCCAGCAGCTTTGGGACAGAGCCCTATGGCTACACCTTC. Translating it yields CASSFGTEPYGYTF.

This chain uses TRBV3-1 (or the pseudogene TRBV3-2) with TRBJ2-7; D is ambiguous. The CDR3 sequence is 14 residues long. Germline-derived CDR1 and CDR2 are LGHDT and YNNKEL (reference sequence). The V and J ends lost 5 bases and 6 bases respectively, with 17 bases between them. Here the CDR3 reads CASSAAARSAEQYF. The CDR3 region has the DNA TGTGCCAGCAGCGCCGCGGCCCGGAGCGCCGAGCAGTACTTC.

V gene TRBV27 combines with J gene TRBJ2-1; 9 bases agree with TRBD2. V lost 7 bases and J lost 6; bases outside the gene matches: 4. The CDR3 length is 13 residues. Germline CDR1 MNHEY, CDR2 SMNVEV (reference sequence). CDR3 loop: CASISGGRNEQFF. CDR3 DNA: TGTGCCAGCATTAGCGGGGGTCGCAATGAGCAGTTCTTC.

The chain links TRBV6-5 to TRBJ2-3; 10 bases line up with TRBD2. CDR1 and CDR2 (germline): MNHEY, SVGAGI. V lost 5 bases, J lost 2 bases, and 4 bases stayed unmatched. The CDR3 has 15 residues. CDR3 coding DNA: TGTGCCAGCAGTCCGACTAGCGGGTCCACAGATACGCAGTATTTT. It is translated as CASSPTSGSTDTQYF.

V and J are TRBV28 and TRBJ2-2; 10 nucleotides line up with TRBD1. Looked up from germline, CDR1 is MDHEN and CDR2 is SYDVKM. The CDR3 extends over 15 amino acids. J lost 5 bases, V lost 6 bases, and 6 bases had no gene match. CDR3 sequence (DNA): TGTGCCAGCAGATCGGGACAGGGGAGGACCGGGGAGCTGTTTTTT. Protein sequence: CASRSGQGRTGELFF.

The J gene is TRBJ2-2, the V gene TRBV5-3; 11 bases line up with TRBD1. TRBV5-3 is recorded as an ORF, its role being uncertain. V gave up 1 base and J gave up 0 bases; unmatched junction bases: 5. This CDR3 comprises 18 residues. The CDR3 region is CARSLPGQGGANTGELFF. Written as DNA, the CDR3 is TGTGCCAGAAGCTTGCCGGGACAGGGGGGCGCGAACACCGGGGAGCTGTTTTTT.